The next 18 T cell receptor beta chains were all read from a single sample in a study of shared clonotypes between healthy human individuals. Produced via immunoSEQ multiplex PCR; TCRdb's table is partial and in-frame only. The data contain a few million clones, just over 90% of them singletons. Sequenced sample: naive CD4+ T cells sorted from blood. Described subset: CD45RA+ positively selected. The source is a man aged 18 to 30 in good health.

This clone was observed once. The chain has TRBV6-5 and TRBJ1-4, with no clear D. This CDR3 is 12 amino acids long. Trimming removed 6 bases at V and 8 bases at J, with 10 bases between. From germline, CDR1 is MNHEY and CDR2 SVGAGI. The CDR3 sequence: CASSIDGEKLFF. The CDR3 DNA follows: TGTGCCAGCAGCATAGATGGGGAAAAACTGTTTTTT.

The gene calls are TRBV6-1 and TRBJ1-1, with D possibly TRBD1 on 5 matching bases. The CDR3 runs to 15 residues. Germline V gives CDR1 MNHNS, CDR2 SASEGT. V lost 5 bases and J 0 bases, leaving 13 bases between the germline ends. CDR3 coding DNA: TGTGCCAGCAGTCTACGACAGATGATGAACACTGAAGCTTTCTTT. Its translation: CASSLRQMMNTEAFF.

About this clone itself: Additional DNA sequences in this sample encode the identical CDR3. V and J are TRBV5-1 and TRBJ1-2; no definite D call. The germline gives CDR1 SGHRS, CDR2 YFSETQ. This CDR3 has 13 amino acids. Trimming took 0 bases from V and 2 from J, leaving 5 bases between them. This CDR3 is CASSLDANYGYTF. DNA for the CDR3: TGCGCCAGCAGCTTGGATGCCAACTATGGCTACACCTTC.

The CDR3: CASSFGDYGYTF. The CDR3 coding sequence is TGTGCCAGCAGCTTTGGAGACTATGGCTACACCTTC. V usage is TRBV7-9 and J usage is TRBJ1-2, with D hard to call. Trimming stripped 3 bases from V and 3 bases from J, with 5 bases between. Germline values: CDR1 SEHNR, CDR2 FQNEAQ (reference sequence). This CDR3 is built from 12 residues.

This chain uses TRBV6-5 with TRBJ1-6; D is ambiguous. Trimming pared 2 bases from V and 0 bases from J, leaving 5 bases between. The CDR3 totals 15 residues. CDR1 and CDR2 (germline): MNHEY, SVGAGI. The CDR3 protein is CASSYTSSYNSPLHF. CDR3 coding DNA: TGTGCCAGCAGTTACACTAGCTCCTATAATTCACCCCTCCACTTT.

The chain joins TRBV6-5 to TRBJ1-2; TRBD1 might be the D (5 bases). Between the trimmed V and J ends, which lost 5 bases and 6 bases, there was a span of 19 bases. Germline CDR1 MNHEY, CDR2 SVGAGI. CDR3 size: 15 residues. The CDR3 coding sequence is TGTGCCAGCAGTAGGGGTCGGAGGGAAGGAGATGGCTACACCTTC. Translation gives CASSRGRREGDGYTF.

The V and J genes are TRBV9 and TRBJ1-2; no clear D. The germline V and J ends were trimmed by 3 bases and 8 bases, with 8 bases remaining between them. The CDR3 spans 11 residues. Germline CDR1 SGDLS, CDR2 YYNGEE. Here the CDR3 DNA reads TGTGCCAGCAGCGACAAGATCGGCTACACCTTC. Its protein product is CASSDKIGYTF.

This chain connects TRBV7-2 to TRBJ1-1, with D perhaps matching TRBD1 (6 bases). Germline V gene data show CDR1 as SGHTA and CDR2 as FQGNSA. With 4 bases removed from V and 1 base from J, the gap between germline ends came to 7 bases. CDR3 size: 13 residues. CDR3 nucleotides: TGTGCCAGCAGCTGGGGGGCGAACACTGAAGCTTTCTTT. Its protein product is CASSWGANTEAFF. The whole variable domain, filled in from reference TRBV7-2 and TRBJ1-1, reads GAGVSQSPSNKVTEKGKDVELRCDPISGHTALYWYRQSLGQGLEFLIYFQGNSAPDKSGLPSDRFSAERTGGSVSTLTIQRTQQEDSAVYLCASSWGANTEAFFGQGTRLTVV.

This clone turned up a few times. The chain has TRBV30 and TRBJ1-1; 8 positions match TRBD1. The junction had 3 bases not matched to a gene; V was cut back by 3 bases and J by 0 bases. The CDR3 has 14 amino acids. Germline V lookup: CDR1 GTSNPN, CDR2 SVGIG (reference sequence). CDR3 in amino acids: CAWRTGAVNTEAFF. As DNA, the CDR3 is TGTGCCTGGAGGACAGGGGCCGTGAACACTGAAGCTTTCTTT.

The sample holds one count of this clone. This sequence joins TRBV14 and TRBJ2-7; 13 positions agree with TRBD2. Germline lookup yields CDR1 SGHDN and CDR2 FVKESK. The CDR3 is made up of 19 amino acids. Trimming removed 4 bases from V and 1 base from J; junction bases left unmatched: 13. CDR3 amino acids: CASSPRTGTSGARSYEQYF. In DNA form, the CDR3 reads TGTGCCAGCAGCCCGAGGACAGGGACTAGCGGGGCTAGGTCCTACGAGCAGTACTTC.

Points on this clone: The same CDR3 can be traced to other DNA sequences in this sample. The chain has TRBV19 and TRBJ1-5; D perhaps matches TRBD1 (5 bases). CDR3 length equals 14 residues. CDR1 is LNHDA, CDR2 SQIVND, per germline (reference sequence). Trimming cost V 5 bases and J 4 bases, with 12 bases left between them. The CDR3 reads CASSLRGANQPQHF. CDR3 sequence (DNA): TGTGCCAGTAGTCTCAGAGGGGCGAATCAGCCCCAGCATTTT.

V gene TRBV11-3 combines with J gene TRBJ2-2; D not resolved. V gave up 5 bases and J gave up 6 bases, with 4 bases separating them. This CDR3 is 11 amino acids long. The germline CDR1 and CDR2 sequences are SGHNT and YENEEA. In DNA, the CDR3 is TGTGCCAGCAGCAAGGCCGGGGAGCTGTTTTTT. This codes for CASSKAGELFF. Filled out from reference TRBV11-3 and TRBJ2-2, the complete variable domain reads EAGVVQSPRYKIIEKKQPVAFWCNPISGHNTLYWYLQNLGQGPELLIRYENEEAVDDSQLPKDRFSAERLKGVDSTLKIQPAELGDSAVYLCASSKAGELFFGEGSRLTVL.

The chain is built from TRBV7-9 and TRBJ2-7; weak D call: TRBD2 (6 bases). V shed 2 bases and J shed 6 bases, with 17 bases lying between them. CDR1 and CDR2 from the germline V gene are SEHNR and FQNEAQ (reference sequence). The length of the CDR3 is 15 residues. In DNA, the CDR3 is TGTGCCAGCAGCTTAAAAGGAGGGGCCGTTTTCGAGCAGTACTTC. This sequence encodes CASSLKGGAVFEQYF.

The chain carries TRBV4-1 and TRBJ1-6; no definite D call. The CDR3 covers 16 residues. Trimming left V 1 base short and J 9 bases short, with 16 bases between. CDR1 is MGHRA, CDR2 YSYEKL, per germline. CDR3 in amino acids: CASSQVAGTSASPLHF. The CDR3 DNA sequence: TGCGCCAGCAGCCAAGTGGCAGGCACATCAGCTTCACCCCTCCACTTT.

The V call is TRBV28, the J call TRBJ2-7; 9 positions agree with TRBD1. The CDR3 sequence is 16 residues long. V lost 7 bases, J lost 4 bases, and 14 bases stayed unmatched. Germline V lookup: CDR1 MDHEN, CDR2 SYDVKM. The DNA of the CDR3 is TGTGCCAGCACGACAGGGGGAGCGACGGTCCGGTACGAGCAGTACTTC. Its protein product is CASTTGGATVRYEQYF. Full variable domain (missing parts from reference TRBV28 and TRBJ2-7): DVKVTQSSRYLVKRTGEKVFLECVQDMDHENMFWYRQDPGLGLRLIYFSYDVKMKEKGDIPEGYSVSREKKERFSLILESASTNQTSMYLCASTTGGATVRYEQYFGPGTRLTVT.

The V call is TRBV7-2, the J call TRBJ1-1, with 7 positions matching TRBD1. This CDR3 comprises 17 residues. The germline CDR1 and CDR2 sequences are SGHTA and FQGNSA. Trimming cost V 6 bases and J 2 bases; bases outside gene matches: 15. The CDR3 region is CASRSSGTAFRNTEAFF. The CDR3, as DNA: TGTGCCAGCAGGTCTTCCGGGACAGCCTTCCGAAACACTGAAGCTTTCTTT.

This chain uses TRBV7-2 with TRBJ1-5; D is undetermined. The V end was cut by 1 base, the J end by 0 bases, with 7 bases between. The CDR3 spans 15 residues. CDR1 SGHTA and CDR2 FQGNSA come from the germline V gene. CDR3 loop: CASSLDRVSNQPQHF. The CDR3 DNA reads TGTGCCAGCAGCTTAGATAGGGTTAGCAATCAGCCCCAGCATTTT.

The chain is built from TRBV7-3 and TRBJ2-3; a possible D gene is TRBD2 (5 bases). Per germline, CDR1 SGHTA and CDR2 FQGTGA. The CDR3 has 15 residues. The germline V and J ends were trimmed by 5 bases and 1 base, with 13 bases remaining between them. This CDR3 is CASSRVPGGTDTQYF. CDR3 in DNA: TGTGCCAGCAGCCGGGTCCCCGGGGGCACAGATACGCAGTATTTT.